The TCR beta chain under discussion was sequenced for a study of lymphopenia after photon versus proton radiotherapy (dated by TCRdb to the late 2010s). For the wider study: The immunological effects of photon versus proton radiation therapy were compared in patients with gastrointestinal tumors who developed high-grade lymphopenia. The goal of the study was to describe how the two radiation modalities differ in their effects on the immune system. The roughly 18 patients in the cohort had gastrointestinal tumors, were treated with either photon or proton therapy, and subsequently developed lymphopenia.

A remark on this clone: Its specific antigen is unknown. Base quality data are lacking; no much larger clone is found one base away.

For CDR1 and CDR2, the germline V gene lists SQVTM and ANQGSEA. Including the terminal cysteine and phenylalanine, the CDR3 comprises 13 residues. Here the CDR3 DNA is all that survives: 39 bases in frame from base 1. The V end loses 3 bases and the J end loses 3 bases, and a stretch of 12 bases separates them. Library preparation employed the immunoSEQ multiplex PCR assay. T cell repertoires were profiled with deep sequencing of rearranged TCR beta loci together with multiparametric flow cytometry. This is the immuneACCESS table as TCRdb keeps it, with only in-frame sequences that have V and J called. A part of the clones is gone; compared with another copy, unresolved V genes explain less than half, and the rest is unexplained. This sample comprises about 29,000 clones, about 91% of them detected only once. Around 46% of the sample comes from the top ten. Overall study outcomes, separate from this receptor: The survival association was assessed only in patients who died, and the authors presented better survival with proton therapy as a possibility rather than a demonstrated result. Proton-treated patients stayed relatively stable during treatment, while photon-treated patients lost naive T cells and TCR diversity and gained effector/memory populations. Once the lymphocyte count had reached its nadir, the repertoires of photon-treated patients showed oligoclonal expansion, particularly of CD8+ Temra cells, and this expansion drove the decline in diversity. Across the cohort, a larger post-nadir drop in TCR diversity was inversely correlated with overall survival time among patients who died.

This clonotype was obtained from a woman aged 55 to 70 with cholangiocarcinoma. Some clones in this sample may be carry-over from other donors' samples. This specimen was peripheral blood, taken from a patient treated with proton-based radiotherapy. In this chain, TRBV29-1 is recombined with TRBJ2-7; a weak D assignment points to TRBD2 (6 bases agree). The DNA sequence is TGCAGCGTTGATGGGGGGAACCGCTACGAGCAGTACTTC. Its product reads: CSVDGGNRYEQYF.